This T cell receptor (beta chain) is drawn from a study of T cell repertoires in cytomegalovirus infection. Study in general: It can be stated that public TCR beta signatures indicated CMV infection as well as a matching HLA type.

One entry per CDR3 protein results from TCRdb running MiXCR on the reads. The sample includes around 490,000 distinct CDR3 sequences, about 26% of them seen just once. The table lists this clonotype with many counts. The antigen is not known. The CDR3 covers 14 residues. V lost 0 bases and J 2 bases, leaving 7 bases between the germline ends. Germline V CDR1 and CDR2: SGHTA, FQGNSA. Broader study findings: Accumulated public TCR beta family frequency recognized individuals carrying CMV together with the relevant HLA. The ex vivo response was dominated by HLA-C-restricted CMV-specific TCR beta clonotypes.

The chain joins TRBV7-2 to TRBJ1-2; D ambiguous. The clonotype originates from a human donor in good health (CMV status not recorded). Some clones in this sample may be carry-over from other donors' samples. Sequencing was performed on PBMCs. CDR3 nucleotide sequence: TGTGCCAGCAGCTTAGCTTTGGAGAACTATGGCTACACCTTC. This translates into CASSLALENYGYTF.